Below, 16 T cell receptor beta chains from the same sample are listed, as sequenced in a study of blood T cell repertoires in COVID-19. Produced via immunoSEQ multiplex PCR; TCRdb's table is partial and in-frame only. The table includes about 230,000 clones, 65% to 85% detected once. The sample was peripheral blood. These receptors all stem from a man aged 50-59 years with active or convalescent COVID-19.

This clone appeared a few times. The rearrangement joins TRBV6-5 to TRBJ1-5; 7 bases match TRBD1. Germline CDR1 and CDR2: MNHEY and SVGAGI. The V gene end was trimmed by 5 bases and the J gene end by 5 bases; junction bases not matched to a gene: 9. The CDR3 length is 15 residues. The CDR3 is CASSLRGQVHQPQHF. As DNA, the CDR3 is TGTGCCAGCAGTCTTAGGGGGCAGGTCCATCAGCCCCAGCATTTT.

The chain joins TRBV28 to TRBJ1-2; TRBD1 aligns across 7 bases. The trim removed 4 bases at V and 4 bases at J, leaving 9 bases unmatched. The CDR3 runs to 15 residues. Germline loops: CDR1 MDHEN, CDR2 SYDVKM. The CDR3 region is CASSSPQGVVYGYTF. CDR3 bases: TGTGCCAGCAGTTCCCCCCAGGGGGTAGTCTATGGCTACACCTTC.

This chain links TRBV7-9 with TRBJ1-4; 11 bases are shared with TRBD1. Germline V gives CDR1 SEHNR, CDR2 FQNEAQ (reference sequence). J lost 0 bases, V lost 11 bases, and 2 bases had no gene match. The CDR3 has 14 amino acids. DNA for the CDR3: TGTGCCGGGGGACAGGGGGCAACTAATGAAAAACTGTTTTTT. Amino acid sequence: CAGGQGATNEKLFF.

This chain joins TRBV5-1 and TRBJ1-4, with D maybe TRBD1 (6 bases). Germline V gene lookup returns CDR1 SGHRS and CDR2 YFSETQ. Between the trimmed V and J ends, which lost 5 bases and 8 bases, there was a span of 16 bases. The CDR3 covers 14 residues. CDR3 nucleotide sequence: TGCGCCAGCAGGGCCGGGACATTAGGCGAAAAACTGTTTTTT. It encodes CASRAGTLGEKLFF.

As regards this clone: The sample holds other DNA sequences that translate to the same CDR3. The rearrangement uses TRBV2 and TRBJ1-4; 7 nucleotides align to TRBD1. V gave up 6 bases and J gave up 11 bases; unmatched junction bases: 9. From germline, CDR1 is SNHLY and CDR2 FYNNEI. CDR3 size: 13 residues. The CDR3 region is CASRIGTVGKLFF. The CDR3 DNA reads TGTGCCAGCAGGATTGGGACAGTAGGCAAACTGTTTTTT.

CDR3 sequence (DNA): TGCGCCAGCATACTTAAAATCCCGCGGGGTTGCACAGATACGCAGTATTTT. This encodes CASILKIPRGCTDTQYF. This chain links TRBV5-1 with TRBJ2-3, with D perhaps matching TRBD2 (6 bases). Germline V gene lookup returns CDR1 SGHRS and CDR2 YFSETQ. This CDR3 contains 17 residues. V was pared by 6 bases and J by 1 base, with 21 bases between.

J is TRBJ2-3 and V is TRBV7-8, with 10 positions matching TRBD2. Trimming took 2 bases from V and 1 from J; bases not matched to a gene: 6. CDR3 size: 17 residues. Looked up from germline, CDR1 is SGHVS and CDR2 is FQNEAQ. CDR3 in amino acids: CASSLWSSGGGTDTQYF. The CDR3 nucleotides read TGTGCCAGCAGCTTATGGTCTAGCGGGGGAGGCACAGATACGCAGTATTTT.

The chain couples TRBV28 to TRBJ2-7; 7 bases fit TRBD1. V was pared by 5 bases and J by 6 bases, with 16 bases of the junction left unmatched. In germline, CDR1 is MDHEN, CDR2 SYDVKM. The CDR3 contains 16 residues. The CDR3 bases are TGTGCCAGCAGTCTCCAACCTCAGGGGGTACTGGCCGAGCAGTACTTC. As protein: CASSLQPQGVLAEQYF.

The sample holds a few counts of this clone. This chain links TRBV7-8 with TRBJ1-1; a weak D match, TRBD1 (5 bases). Trimming cost V 0 bases and J 4 bases, with 9 bases left between them. There are 14 residues in the CDR3. Germline V gene data show CDR1 as SGHVS and CDR2 as FQNEAQ. CDR3: CASSLAQGRTEAFF. In DNA form, the CDR3 reads TGTGCCAGCAGCTTAGCGCAGGGTCGCACTGAAGCTTTCTTT. Combining the CDR3 with reference TRBV7-8 and TRBJ1-1 gives the whole variable domain GAGVSQSPRYKVAKRGQDVALRCDPISGHVSLFWYQQALGQGPEFLTYFQNEAQLDKSGLPSDRFFAERPEGSVSTLKIQRTQQEDSAVYLCASSLAQGRTEAFFGQGTRLTVV.

Comment on this clone: The same CDR3 also results from other DNA sequences found in this sample. V usage is TRBV5-6 and J usage is TRBJ2-7; 10 bases line up with TRBD1. From germline, CDR1 is SGHDT and CDR2 YYEEEE. The CDR3 has 14 amino acids. The junction had 4 bases not matched to a gene; V was cut back by 4 bases and J by 3 bases. The CDR3 loop reads CASSLGTGVYEQYF. The CDR3 DNA reads TGTGCCAGCAGCCTCGGGACAGGGGTCTACGAGCAGTACTTC.

V usage is TRBV5-1 and J usage is TRBJ2-7; tentative D call: TRBD1 (6 bases). There are 12 residues in the CDR3. From germline, CDR1 is SGHRS and CDR2 YFSETQ. With 5 bases removed from V and 3 bases from J, the gap between germline ends came to 9 bases. CDR3 in amino acids: CASSEGGYEQYF. CDR3 in DNA: TGCGCCAGCAGTGAAGGGGGCTACGAGCAGTACTTC.

This CDR3 reads CASSAEHRDSQPQHF. CDR3 sequence (DNA): TGTGCCAGCAGTGCGGAACATCGGGATTCACAGCCCCAGCATTTT. This sequence joins TRBV2 and TRBJ1-5; D call uncertain. CDR1 is SNHLY, CDR2 FYNNEI, per germline. This CDR3 contains 15 residues. Trimming removed 4 bases at V and 7 bases at J, with 17 bases between.

The CDR3 reads CSAMGGATNEKLFF. For the CDR3, the DNA is TGCAGTGCAATGGGGGGGGCAACTAATGAAAAACTGTTTTTT. The chain combines TRBV29-1 with TRBJ1-4; D may be TRBD1 (5 bases). In germline, CDR1 is SQVTM, CDR2 ANQGSEA. The CDR3 is made up of 14 amino acids. The full variable domain, rest sourced from reference TRBV29-1 and TRBJ1-4, is SAVISQKPSRDICQRGTSLTIQCQVDSQVTMMFWYRQQPGQSLTLIATANQGSEATYESGFVIDKFPISRPNLTFSTLTVSNMSPEDSSIYLCSAMGGATNEKLFFGSGTQLSVL.

This clone was observed a single time. V gene TRBV3-1 (or the pseudogene TRBV3-2) combines with J gene TRBJ1-6; D gene unclear. There are 13 residues in the CDR3. Germline V gene sequence: CDR1 LGHDT, CDR2 YNNKEL (reference sequence). Trimming left V 0 bases short and J 10 bases short, with 7 bases between. DNA of the CDR3: TGTGCCAGCAGCCAAGATCGAGGGTCACCCCTCCACTTT. Translated, it gives CASSQDRGSPLHF.

CDR3 region: CASSDRGGNQPQHF. The CDR3 coding sequence is TGTGCCAGCAGTGACAGGGGTGGCAATCAGCCCCAGCATTTT. This rearrangement joins TRBV6-2 or TRBV6-3 to TRBJ1-5; the match to TRBD1 covers 8 bases. The length of the CDR3 is 14 residues. V trimming: 5 bases; J trimming: 2 bases; junction bases outside the gene matches: 2. Germline V lookup: CDR1 MNHEY, CDR2 SVGEGT.

The rearrangement uses TRBV29-1 and TRBJ2-7, with 10 positions matching TRBD2. The germline V gene has CDR1 SQVTM and CDR2 ANQGSEA. The junction had 4 bases not matched to a gene; V was cut back by 2 bases and J by 0 bases. This CDR3 has 15 amino acids. CDR3 region: CSVETLAGVSYEQYF. For the CDR3, the DNA is TGCAGCGTTGAAACCCTAGCGGGGGTCTCCTACGAGCAGTACTTC.